Below are 10 T cell receptor beta chains sequenced from a single sample in a study of blood T cells in healthy people across ages. A sample-barcoded 5' primer and a J-beta primer mix were used in a second PCR of roughly 6 to 12 cycles. MiXCR, applied by TCRdb to the 5' RACE reads, yields one record per CDR3 protein. The top ten clones hold about 3.8% of a sample with 1,500,000 or so distinct CDR3 sequences, 35% to 45% of them seen once. Sequencing used blood. The source is a woman younger than 30 in good health.

The chain employs TRBV20-1 and TRBJ1-6; possible D gene TRBD1, 5 bases. Trimming pared 4 bases from V and 6 bases from J, leaving 16 bases between. Germline CDR1 reads DFQATT; CDR2 reads SNEGSKA (reference sequence). The CDR3 consists of 15 residues. In nucleotides, the CDR3 is TGCAGTGCTATCCGAGTAGGGGAGGGTAATTCACCCCTCCACTTT. Residues: CSAIRVGEGNSPLHF.

J is TRBJ1-1 and V is TRBV20-1, with D unclear. Per germline, CDR1 DFQATT and CDR2 SNEGSKA (reference sequence). This CDR3 spans 12 amino acids. The germline V and J ends were trimmed by 2 bases and 10 bases, with 14 bases remaining between them. The CDR3 nucleotides are TGCAGTGCTAGACGCCTGGGGTCTGTAGCTTTCTTT. Translated: CSARRLGSVAFF.

This sequence joins TRBV4-3 and TRBJ2-5; maybe TRBD2 (5 bases). The ends were cut back, 0 bases at V and 7 bases at J, with 12 bases in the middle. CDR1 LGHNA and CDR2 YSLEER come from the germline V gene. CDR3 size: 14 residues. CDR3 sequence reads: CASSQDSGSGTQYF. The CDR3 DNA sequence: TGCGCCAGCAGCCAAGATTCGGGAAGTGGGACCCAGTACTTC.

A few counts support this clonotype. The gene calls are TRBV12-3 or TRBV12-4 and TRBJ2-7; D is perhaps TRBD1 or TRBD2 (5 bases each). The CDR3 runs to 17 residues. Trimming cost V 2 bases and J 1 base, with 18 bases left between them. Here the CDR3 DNA reads TGTGCCAGCAGTTTATGGGACCTTCCGGGACCTTCCTACGAGCAGTACTTC. Protein sequence: CASSLWDLPGPSYEQYF.

The chain has TRBV20-1 and TRBJ2-5, with D perhaps TRBD2 (7 bases). Matching the DNA end better, TRBJ2-7 makes the J call doubtful. The CDR3 spans 15 residues. CDR1 is DFQATT and CDR2 is SNEGSKA in the germline V gene (reference sequence). In nucleotides, the CDR3 is TGCAGTGCTAGAGATCCTGGGGGGGGCCCGTACGAGCAGTACTTC. It specifies CSARDPGGGPYEQYF.

This chain connects TRBV12-3 or TRBV12-4 to TRBJ1-2; D not resolved. Trimming pared 6 bases from V and 4 bases from J, leaving 12 bases between. This CDR3 region has 13 residues. The CDR3 DNA reads TGTGCCAGCAGATTACTCAATAGCTATGGCTACACCTTC. Translating gives CASRLLNSYGYTF.

The rearrangement uses TRBV28 and TRBJ2-4; D gene uncertain. In germline, CDR1 is MDHEN, CDR2 SYDVKM. V was shortened by 4 bases and J by 0 bases, with 13 bases between the two germline ends. This CDR3 is built from 16 residues. The CDR3 coding sequence is TGTGCCAGCAGTTCAACCCCTTCCCTAGCCAAAAACATTCAGTACTTC. Residues: CASSSTPSLAKNIQYF.

This chain joins TRBV15 and TRBJ2-3; TRBD2 matches at 8 bases. Germline lookup yields CDR1 LNHNV and CDR2 YYDKDF (reference sequence). The CDR3 runs to 15 residues. J lost 5 bases, V lost 6 bases, and 10 bases had no gene match. CDR3 DNA: TGTGCCACCAGTCAATCGGCGGGGGGAATAGATACGCAGTATTTT. Protein: CATSQSAGGIDTQYF.

The sample holds a few counts of this clonotype. The V gene is TRBV11-1, the J gene TRBJ2-3; D unclear. The CDR3 is made up of 14 amino acids. The ends were cut back, 1 base at V and 5 bases at J, with 10 bases in the middle. Germline CDR1 and CDR2: SGHAT and FQDESV (reference sequence). The DNA of the CDR3 is TGTGCCAGCAGCTTAGTAGTTAGTCGAGATACGCAGTATTTT. It codes for CASSLVVSRDTQYF.

The V and J genes are TRBV7-9 and TRBJ2-1; D may be TRBD2 (6 bases). Trimming removed 5 bases at V and 6 bases at J, with 20 bases between. CDR3 length: 16 residues. Per the germline V gene, CDR1 is SEHNR and CDR2 is FQNEAQ (reference sequence). The CDR3 is CASSPREASFSNEQFF. CDR3 sequence (DNA): TGTGCCAGCAGCCCAAGGGAGGCTAGCTTTTCCAATGAGCAGTTCTTC. The variable domain in full, completed from reference TRBV7-9 and TRBJ2-1, reads DTGVSQNPRHKITKRGQNVTFRCDPISEHNRLYWYRQTLGQGPEFLTYFQNEAQLEKSRLLSDRFSAERPKGSFSTLEIQRTEQGDSAMYLCASSPREASFSNEQFFGPGTRLTVL.